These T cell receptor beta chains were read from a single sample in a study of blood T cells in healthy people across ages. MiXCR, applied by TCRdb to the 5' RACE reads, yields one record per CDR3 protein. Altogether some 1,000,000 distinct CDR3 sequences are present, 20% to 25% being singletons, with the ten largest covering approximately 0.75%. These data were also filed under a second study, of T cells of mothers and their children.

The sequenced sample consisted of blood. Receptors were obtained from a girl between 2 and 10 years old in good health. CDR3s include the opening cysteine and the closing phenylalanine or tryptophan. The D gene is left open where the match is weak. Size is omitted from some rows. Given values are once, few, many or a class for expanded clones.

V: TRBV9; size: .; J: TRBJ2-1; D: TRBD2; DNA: TGTGCCAGCACCGACCCTAGCGGGAGTAATGAGCAGTTCTTC; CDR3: CASTDPSGSNEQFF
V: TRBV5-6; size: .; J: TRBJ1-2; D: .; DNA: TGTGCCAGCAGCTTCATTAACGTCAGGACTAACTATGGCTACACCTTC; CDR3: CASSFINVRTNYGYTF
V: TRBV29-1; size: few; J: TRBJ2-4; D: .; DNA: TGCAGCGCCGAGGGTGATACCAAAAACATTCAGTACTTC; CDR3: CSAEGDTKNIQYF
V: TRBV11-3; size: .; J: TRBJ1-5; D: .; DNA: TGTGCCAGCAGTTCCAGAGTAGGTCAGCCCCAGCATTTT; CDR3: CASSSRVGQPQHF
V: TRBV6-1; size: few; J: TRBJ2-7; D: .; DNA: TGTGCCAGCAGTGAATCAGTCTACGAGCAGTACTTC; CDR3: CASSESVYEQYF
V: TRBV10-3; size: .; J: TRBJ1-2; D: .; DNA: TGTGCCATCAGTGAAGGAGGGAATGGCTACACCTTC; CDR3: CAISEGGNGYTF
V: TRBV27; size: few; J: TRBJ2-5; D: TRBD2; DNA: TGTGCCAGCAGTGAGTCTACACCGAAAGCGGGGATCCAAGAGACCCAGTACTTC; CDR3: CASSESTPKAGIQETQYF
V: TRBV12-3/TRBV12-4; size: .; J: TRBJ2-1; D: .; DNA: TGTGCCAGCAGTTTACAGGGAGTGAATGAGCAGTCCTTC; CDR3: CASSLQGVNEQSF
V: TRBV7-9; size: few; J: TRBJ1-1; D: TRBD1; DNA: TGTGCCAGCAGCTTAGGACAGGGAGGGGACACTGAAGCTTTCTTT; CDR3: CASSLGQGGDTEAFF
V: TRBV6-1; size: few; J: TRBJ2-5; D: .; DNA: TGTGCCAGCAGCGCACCAACTAGGGACCAAGAGACCCAGTACTTC; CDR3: CASSAPTRDQETQYF
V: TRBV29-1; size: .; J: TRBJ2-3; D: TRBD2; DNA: TGCAGCGTTGGACGACAAAATCGACTAGCGGGAGTTGGCACAGATACGCAGTATTTT; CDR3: CSVGRQNRLAGVGTDTQYF
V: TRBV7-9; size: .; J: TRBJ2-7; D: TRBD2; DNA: TGTGCCAGCAGCTCGGGAGGCGGGCGTACCTACGAGCAGTACTTC; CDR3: CASSSGGGRTYEQYF
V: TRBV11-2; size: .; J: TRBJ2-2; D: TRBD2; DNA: TGTGCCAGCAGCTTAGTAGGACTAGCGGGAGGAACCGGGGAGCTGTTTTTT; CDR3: CASSLVGLAGGTGELFF
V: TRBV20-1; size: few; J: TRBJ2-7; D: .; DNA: TGCAGTGCTAGACCTGGCGGGACTGCACCCTACGAGCAGTACTTC; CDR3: CSARPGGTAPYEQYF
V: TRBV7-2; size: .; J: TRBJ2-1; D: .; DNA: TGTGCCAGCAGCTCTTATAATGAATTAAATGAGCAGTTCTTC; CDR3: CASSSYNELNEQFF
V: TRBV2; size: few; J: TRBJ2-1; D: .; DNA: TGTGCCAGCAGTGAAATCGACAATGAGCAGTTCTTC; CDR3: CASSEIDNEQFF
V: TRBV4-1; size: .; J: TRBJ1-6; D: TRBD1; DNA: TGCGCCAGCAGCCAACTCGGACAGGGGATCTCCTATAATTCACCCCTCCACTTT; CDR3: CASSQLGQGISYNSPLHF
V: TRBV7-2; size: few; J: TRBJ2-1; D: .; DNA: TGTGCCAGCAACTTAGCCTCAGATGAGCAGTTCTTC; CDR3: CASNLASDEQFF
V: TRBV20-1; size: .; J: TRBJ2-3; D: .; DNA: TGCAGTGCGGAAAACGTCCTGGGGGGGCTTGGTTACACAGATACGCAGTATTTT; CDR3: CSAENVLGGLGYTDTQYF
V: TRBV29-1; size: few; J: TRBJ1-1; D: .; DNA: TGCAGCGTTCGGCAGATAAACACTGAAGCTTTCTTT; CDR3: CSVRQINTEAFF
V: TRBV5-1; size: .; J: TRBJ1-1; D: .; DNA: TGCGCCAGCAGCCAAACCTCTCCGACAGCGGGGAACACTGAAGCTTTCTTT; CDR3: CASSQTSPTAGNTEAFF
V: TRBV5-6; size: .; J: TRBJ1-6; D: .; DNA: TGTGCCAGCAGCTCTGGACAGCATAATTCACCCCTCCACTTT; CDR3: CASSSGQHNSPLHF
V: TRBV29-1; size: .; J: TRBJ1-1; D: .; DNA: TGCAGCGTTTACAGTTTGAACACTGAAGCTTTCTTT; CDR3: CSVYSLNTEAFF
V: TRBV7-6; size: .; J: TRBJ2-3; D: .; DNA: TGTGCCAGCAGTTCCCGTAGCAGGAGTGTCGATACGCAGTATTTT; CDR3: CASSSRSRSVDTQYF
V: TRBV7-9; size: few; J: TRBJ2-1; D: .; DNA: TGTGCCAACCGGGCGGCATCCTACAATGAGCAGTTCTTC; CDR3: CANRAASYNEQFF
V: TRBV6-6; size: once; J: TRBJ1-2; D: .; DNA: TGTGCCAGCAGTTATTCCGGAGAAAGCTATAGCTACACCTTC; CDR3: CASSYSGESYSYTF
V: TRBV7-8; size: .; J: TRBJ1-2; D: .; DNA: TGTGCCAGCAGCTTATGGGGTAGTGGGGGAGATGGCTACACCTTC; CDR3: CASSLWGSGGDGYTF
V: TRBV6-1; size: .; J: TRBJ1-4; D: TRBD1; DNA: TGTGCCAGCAGTGAAGAAGGCAGGGGGGATTACAATGAAAAACTGTTTTTT; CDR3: CASSEEGRGDYNEKLFF
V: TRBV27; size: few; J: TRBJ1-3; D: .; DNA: TGTGCCAGCAGTTTGAGGGGTCGGGGAAACACCATATATTTT; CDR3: CASSLRGRGNTIYF
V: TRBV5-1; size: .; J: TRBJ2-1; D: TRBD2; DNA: TGCGCCAGCAGACTAGCGGTCAATGAGCAGTTCTTC; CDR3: CASRLAVNEQFF
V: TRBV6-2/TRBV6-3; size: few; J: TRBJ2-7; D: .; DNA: TGTGCCAGCAGTTACGGAGAAGGACAGACATACGAGCAGTACTTC; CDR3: CASSYGEGQTYEQYF
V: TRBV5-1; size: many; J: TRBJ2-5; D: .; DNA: TGCGCCAGCGGCGGAGCAGGGGAGACCCAGTACTTC; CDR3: CASGGAGETQYF